This entry lists 25 T cell receptor beta chains sequenced from one sample in a study of cytomegalovirus exposure and HLA in healthy donors. The PCR contained 60 Vbeta and 13 Jbeta primers. The method was immunoSEQ multiplex PCR; TCRdb's version includes in-frame clones alone and lacks a portion of them. The sample has more than 90,000 clones; roughly 76% are singletons. Sequencing was performed on PBMCs. The receptors shown here come from a human donor in good health.

The rearrangement uses TRBV19 and TRBJ1-2; D perhaps matches TRBD1 (5 bases). The CDR3 loop spans 14 amino acids. The germline gives CDR1 LNHDA, CDR2 SQIVND (reference sequence). Between the trimmed V and J ends, which lost 4 bases and 4 bases, there was a span of 13 bases. The CDR3: CASSTDGGAYGYTF. CDR3 DNA sequence: TGTGCCAGTAGTACTGACGGGGGAGCCTATGGCTACACCTTC.

This clone was seen a single time. The chain carries TRBV27 and TRBJ2-1; D perhaps matches TRBD2 (5 bases). The CDR3 is 14 amino acids. Trimming left V 2 bases short and J 5 bases short, with 10 bases between. Germline-derived CDR1 and CDR2 are MNHEY and SMNVEV (reference sequence). CDR3 DNA: TGTGCCAGCAGTTTACGGCTAGCCCACAATGAGCAGTTCTTC. Amino acids: CASSLRLAHNEQFF.

V is TRBV5-4 and J is TRBJ2-7, with 9 positions matching TRBD1. This CDR3 has 15 residues. Germline CDR1 reads SGHNT; CDR2 reads YYREEE (reference sequence). V shed 3 bases, J shed 7 bases, and the junction held 11 bases outside the gene matches. The CDR3 protein is CASSSGGTGRLEQYF. CDR3 coding DNA: TGTGCCAGCAGCTCAGGTGGGACAGGGAGGTTGGAGCAGTACTTC.

In its sample, this clone was seen a few times. The chain carries TRBV6-5 and TRBJ1-1; 8 nucleotides agree with TRBD1. V dropped 5 bases and J dropped 3; count of bases not matched to a gene: 5. In germline, CDR1 is MNHEY, CDR2 SVGAGI. CDR3 length: 14 amino acids. The CDR3 coding sequence is TGTGCCAGCAGTAGAGGACAGGGATACACTGAAGCTTTCTTT. Translating it yields CASSRGQGYTEAFF.

The V gene is TRBV7-6, the J gene TRBJ1-5; 10 bases are shared with TRBD1. The germline V gene has CDR1 SGHVS and CDR2 FNYEAQ. V was pared by 4 bases and J by 7 bases, with 7 bases of the junction left unmatched. This CDR3 is 15 amino acids long. DNA of the CDR3: TGTGCCAGCAGCTCCCTTGGGACAGGGGTCCAGCCCCAGCATTTT. It encodes CASSSLGTGVQPQHF.

This clone occurred a few times. This chain links TRBV6-6 with TRBJ1-5, with D maybe TRBD1 (5 bases). Germline lookup yields CDR1 MNHNY and CDR2 SVGAGI (reference sequence). V gave up 2 bases and J gave up 8 bases, with 19 bases separating them. This CDR3 spans 16 amino acids. CDR3 sequence (DNA): TGTGCCAGCAGTTACCCCCAAGGACACGGAGTTGAGCCCCAGCATTTT. It specifies CASSYPQGHGVEPQHF.

This clone was observed once. The chain employs TRBV5-4 and TRBJ2-3; perhaps TRBD2 as D (5 bases). This CDR3 has 15 amino acids. V was pared by 3 bases and J by 0 bases, with 11 bases between. In germline, CDR1 is SGHNT, CDR2 YYREEE (reference sequence). The CDR3 spells CASSSLGSSTDTQYF. For the CDR3, the DNA is TGTGCCAGCAGCTCCCTGGGGAGCAGCACAGATACGCAGTATTTT.

The rearrangement uses TRBV19 and TRBJ2-2, with 7 bases fitting TRBD1. V shed 2 bases, J shed 6 bases, and the junction held 6 bases outside the gene matches. Per the germline V gene, CDR1 is LNHDA and CDR2 is SQIVND (reference sequence). This CDR3 comprises 15 residues. CDR3 residues: CASSIRDSHPGELFF. In nucleotides, the CDR3 is TGTGCCAGTAGTATAAGGGACAGTCATCCCGGGGAGCTGTTTTTT.

The V call is TRBV7-9, the J call TRBJ1-1; D not resolved. V shed 0 bases and J shed 1 base, with 12 bases lying between them. CDR1 and CDR2 (germline): SEHNR, FQNEAQ (reference sequence). The CDR3 length is 16 residues. The CDR3 nucleotides are TGTGCCAGCAGCTTAGCTACCGGACTGACGAACACTGAAGCTTTCTTT. Translated: CASSLATGLTNTEAFF.

The genes are TRBV9 and TRBJ2-1; D not resolved. Deletions cut 0 bases from V and 12 bases from J, with 13 bases between. The CDR3 spans 13 residues. The germline V gene has CDR1 SGDLS and CDR2 YYNGEE. This chain's CDR3 is CASSVAQYSRQFF. In DNA, the CDR3 is TGTGCCAGCAGCGTAGCTCAATACAGCCGGCAGTTCTTC.

The chain couples TRBV27 to TRBJ2-7, with 9 bases lining up with TRBD2. CDR3 length equals 13 residues. V trimming: 5 bases; J trimming: 7 bases; junction bases outside the gene matches: 6. The germline CDR1 and CDR2 sequences are MNHEY and SMNVEV (reference sequence). CDR3 amino acids: CASSNLGLAEQYF. The DNA of the CDR3 is TGTGCCAGCAGTAATTTGGGACTAGCAGAGCAGTACTTC.

In its sample, this clone was seen a few times. This chain joins TRBV6-1 and TRBJ1-2; weak D call: TRBD1 (6 bases). V was pared by 7 bases and J by 3 bases, with 12 bases between. Germline V gives CDR1 MNHNS, CDR2 SASEGT. This CDR3 has 13 residues. The CDR3 DNA is TGTGCCAGCACTACAGGGAGGGACTATGGCTACACCTTC. It codes for CASTTGRDYGYTF.

The chain has TRBV10-3 and TRBJ1-1, with a possible D match to TRBD1 (6 bases). V was pared by 4 bases and J by 4 bases, with 13 bases between. There are 14 residues in the CDR3. The germline CDR1 and CDR2 sequences are ENHRY and SYGVKD. The CDR3 bases are TGTGCCATCAGTGGTCAGGGGTCGACCACTGAAGCTTTCTTT. Protein sequence: CAISGQGSTTEAFF.

The gene calls are TRBV7-9 and TRBJ1-5, with TRBD1 matching 10 bases. V lost 5 bases, J lost 5 bases, and 12 bases stayed unmatched. This CDR3 spans 17 amino acids. Looked up from germline, CDR1 is SEHNR and CDR2 is FQNEAQ (reference sequence). This CDR3 is CASSAAGTGEQDQPQHF. The CDR3 DNA is TGTGCCAGCAGCGCCGCCGGGACAGGGGAACAGGATCAGCCCCAGCATTTT. Full variable domain (missing parts from reference TRBV7-9 and TRBJ1-5): DTGVSQNPRHKITKRGQNVTFRCDPISEHNRLYWYRQTLGQGPEFLTYFQNEAQLEKSRLLSDRFSAERPKGSFSTLEIQRTEQGDSAMYLCASSAAGTGEQDQPQHFGDGTRLSIL.

The rearrangement joins TRBV5-6 to TRBJ2-3; D possibly corresponds to TRBD1 (5 bases). Germline CDR1 SGHDT, CDR2 YYEEEE. There are 15 residues in the CDR3. Trimming cost V 0 bases and J 2 bases, with 10 bases left between them. Written as DNA, the CDR3 is TGTGCCAGCAGCTTGGTTGACAGATACACAGATACGCAGTATTTT. As protein: CASSLVDRYTDTQYF.

J is TRBJ1-2 and V is TRBV6-1; 7 positions match TRBD1. Germline trimming cut 4 bases from V and 1 base from J; bases unmatched to any gene: 6. The CDR3 has 15 amino acids. Germline assignment: CDR1 MNHNS and CDR2 SASEGT. CDR3 sequence: CASSGARGSNYGYTF. The DNA for the CDR3 is TGTGCCAGCAGTGGGGCCAGGGGGAGTAACTATGGCTACACCTTC.

The chain is built from TRBV27 and TRBJ2-3; TRBD1 aligns across 9 bases. CDR3 length equals 16 residues. Germline-derived CDR1 and CDR2 are MNHEY and SMNVEV (reference sequence). V lost 5 bases, J lost 7 bases, and 13 bases stayed unmatched. CDR3 DNA: TGTGCCAGCAGTCCCACCCCGGGACAGGGAGTCCATACGCAGTATTTT. Translating it yields CASSPTPGQGVHTQYF.

Here the CDR3 reads CASGRRGQGASMGYTF. Here the CDR3 DNA reads TGTGCCAGCGGACGCCGGGGACAGGGGGCTTCTATGGGCTACACCTTC. The chain employs TRBV19 and TRBJ1-2; 12 bases agree with TRBD1. The ends lost 9 bases at V and 8 bases at J; junction bases unmatched: 16. The CDR3 has 16 residues. Germline CDR1 and CDR2: LNHDA and SQIVND (reference sequence).

This sequence joins TRBV30 and TRBJ1-4; TRBD1 aligns across 10 bases. The CDR3 covers 14 residues. CDR1 is GTSNPN, CDR2 SVGIG, per germline (reference sequence). V was clipped by 4 bases and J by 8 bases; unmatched bases: 7. The CDR3 coding sequence is TGTGCCTGGACCCGACAGGGGGCCGGAGAAAAACTGTTTTTT. Protein: CAWTRQGAGEKLFF.

This clone was counted once. The V and J genes are TRBV6-1 and TRBJ2-5; 11 nucleotides line up with TRBD2. With V trimmed by 8 bases and J by 7 bases, 12 bases remained unmatched. CDR1 MNHNS and CDR2 SASEGT come from the germline V gene. The CDR3 loop spans 15 amino acids. The CDR3 region is CASANGGTSGGTQYF. As DNA, the CDR3 is TGTGCCAGCGCCAATGGGGGCACTAGCGGGGGGACCCAGTACTTC.

The chain links TRBV4-2 to TRBJ2-1, with TRBD2 matching over 16 bases. The CDR3 totals 17 residues. Germline values: CDR1 LGHNA, CDR2 YNFKEQ. V lost 2 bases, J lost 9 bases, and 7 bases stayed unmatched. The CDR3 spells CASSQYGTSGGAGEQFF. As DNA, the CDR3 is TGTGCCAGCAGCCAATACGGGACTAGCGGGGGGGCCGGTGAGCAGTTCTTC.

The V and J genes are TRBV30 and TRBJ1-2; 8 bases are shared with TRBD1. Germline-derived CDR1 and CDR2 are GTSNPN and SVGIG (reference sequence). V lost 3 bases to trimming and J lost 6 bases; unmatched junction nucleotides: 3. The CDR3 runs 12 residues. The DNA for the CDR3 is TGTGCCTGGAGGGACAGGGTCCATGGCTACACCTTC. Translating it yields CAWRDRVHGYTF.

The V gene is TRBV20-1, the J gene TRBJ1-1; no reliable D call. Germline CDR1 is DFQATT and CDR2 is SNEGSKA (reference sequence). The CDR3 runs to 11 residues. The ends were cut back, 2 bases at V and 3 bases at J, with 4 bases in the middle. CDR3 loop: CSARLYTEAFF. The CDR3 DNA sequence: TGCAGTGCTAGACTGTACACTGAAGCTTTCTTT.

The table lists this clone with a count of one. This sequence joins TRBV27 and TRBJ1-6; no definite D call. The germline V and J ends were trimmed by 1 base and 0 bases, with 7 bases remaining between them. This CDR3 has 16 amino acids. Germline CDR1 and CDR2: MNHEY and SMNVEV (reference sequence). The CDR3 DNA follows: TGTGCCAGCAGTTTATTGTCAGACTCCTATAATTCACCCCTCCACTTT. This codes for CASSLLSDSYNSPLHF.

The chain's CDR3 is CASSLGIGERGETQYF. CDR3 in DNA: TGCGCCAGCAGCTTGGGTATCGGGGAAAGAGGGGAGACCCAGTACTTC. The chain links TRBV5-1 to TRBJ2-5, with D possibly matching TRBD2 (5 bases). This CDR3 comprises 16 residues. V was pared by 0 bases and J by 5 bases, with 17 bases between. Germline V gene data show CDR1 as SGHRS and CDR2 as YFSETQ. Full variable domain (rest looked up from reference TRBV5-1 and TRBJ2-5): KAGVTQTPRYLIKTRGQQVTLSCSPISGHRSVSWYQQTPGQGLQFLFEYFSETQRNKGNFPGRFSGRQFSNSRSEMNVSTLELGDSALYLCASSLGIGERGETQYFGPGTRLLVL.